This TCR beta chain was captured in a study of type 1 regulatory T cells. For the study at large: This in vitro CD4 product, T-allo10, is enriched for Tr1 cells and alloantigen-specific.

MiXCR, applied by TCRdb to the reads, yields one record per CDR3 protein. This table has approximately 45,000 distinct CDR3 sequences, 12% appearing once. This clonotype has a handful of counts. Its matching antigen is unknown. This CDR3 is built from 14 residues. V lost 0 bases and J lost 6, with 9 bases in between. CDR1 KGHSH and CDR2 LQKENI come from the germline V gene. The material sequenced was cultured non-Tr1 T cells, either the whole culture or a sorted T cell fraction (not recorded which). The chain employs TRBV18 and TRBJ2-1; D perhaps matches TRBD2 (5 bases). This clonotype was sampled from a human donor in good health. CDR3 region: CASSPPTKANEQFF. For the CDR3, the DNA is TGTGCCAGCTCACCACCGACTAAAGCCAATGAGCAGTTCTTC.